The present entry profiles one TCR beta chain with its context. This clone was seen once. This receptor's antigen is unknown. Base-call qualities are not available, and no considerably larger clone is one nucleotide away. The record originates from a study of a mutant IDH1 vaccine in newly diagnosed glioma (dated by TCRdb to the early 2020s). Regarding the research as a whole: Patients received eight vaccinations in weeks 1, 3, 5, 7, 11, 15, 19 and 23, corresponding to visits V03 through V10. In the chemotherapy-containing groups, vaccination started alongside temozolomide cycles, whereas in patients who had radiotherapy alone it started 4-6 weeks after radiotherapy. Of the roughly 32 patients who were treated, around 62% were male and approximately 40% were female, and the mean age was roughly 40 years. Prior to enrollment, patients had been given standard therapy consisting of radiotherapy alone, temozolomide alone, or radiochemotherapy with temozolomide, with the combination given to most patients. Peripheral blood was drawn at six visits: V03 (baseline), V05, V07, V10, V12 and V13. Longitudinal TCRB deep sequencing was done for some 26 treated patients, wherever samples were available for exploratory analyses.

Per the germline V gene, MNHEY is the CDR1 and SVGAGI is the CDR2. The CDR3 sequence holds 14 residues, the cysteine and phenylalanine included. Only the CDR3 portion is preserved as DNA: 42 bases, with reading frame beginning at the first base. V and J lose 8 bases and 4 bases, and a span of 17 bases separates them. The library was obtained by the immunoSEQ multiplex PCR assay. Rearranged TCR beta chain sequences were amplified with the hsTCRB Kit following the manufacturer's protocol. Sequencing of TCRB libraries was carried out on an Illumina MiSeq. The study's processing was this. Demultiplexing, trimming and gene mapping were performed with the kit vendor's proprietary platform. Here the immuneACCESS table is served through TCRdb, limited to in-frame sequences with V and J called. Missing clones are a known gap in these copies; in checked studies unresolved V genes cover under half, and the rest lacks a known reason. The DNA was the basis for D and trimming; V, J and clone size are from that table. Counted in this sample were about 50,000 clones; around 84% of them appeared once. The biggest ten clones account for about 7% of the sample.

The time point label for this specimen denotes: week 5, during vaccination. A 20-mer mutant IDH1 peptide at 300 micrograms in Montanide made up each vaccine dose, which was injected subcutaneously together with topical imiquimod. Newly diagnosed WHO grade 3 or 4 IDH1-mutant astrocytomas showing loss of nuclear ATRX were present in the donors. The samples were drawn from NOA16, a multicentre, single-arm, open-label phase I trial in Germany that tested a mutant IDH1 peptide vaccine in humans for the first time. The DNeasy Blood and Tissue Kit was used to extract genomic DNA from EDTA blood for TCRB sequencing. What the authors observed across the whole study: Immune responses induced by the vaccine were seen in around 94% of patients across multiple MHC alleles. Selection of PBMC samples for TCRB deep sequencing was based on availability. It was noted by the authors that analyses of patient blood samples could not be reproduced owing to sample limitations. No apparent relationship was observed between pseudoprogression and alterations in the top peripheral T cell clonotypes detected by TCRB sequencing.

The chain links TRBV6-5 with TRBJ1-1, with no D gene named confidently. This receptor was obtained from a woman aged 50 to 60 with glioma. This sample comprised PBMCs, obtained from a glioma patient whose treatment included an IDH1 peptide vaccine. CDR3 reads: CASPFRPGGTEAFF. At the DNA level, the sequence is TGTGCCAGCCCGTTCCGGCCGGGAGGCACTGAAGCTTTCTTT.